This T cell receptor beta chain was captured in a study of shared clonotypes between healthy human individuals. There are 15 residues in the CDR3. The V gene lost 5 bases and the J gene lost 3 bases, with 17 bases spanning the gap. CDR1 is MNHEY, CDR2 SMNVEV, per germline (reference sequence). General observations from the study: Generation probability values for non-shared clonotypes were lower than those for clonotypes shared by all four donors.

Authors' processing steps: Filtering differed because ImmunoSEQ produced junction-only sequences that carried no quality scores. TCRdb's table, derived via immunoSEQ multiplex PCR, lists solely in-frame clones and lacks some. V, J and clone size reflect that table, while D and trimming were determined from the DNA. The data contain hundreds of thousands of clones, approximately 96% of them singletons. Note on this clone: Its specificity is not known.

The naive CD8 subset, CD45RO-negative cells positively selected for CCR7, excluded terminally differentiated effector memory CD45RA+ cells. Healthy and HIV-negative, the adult donors had no recent acute infections or vaccinations. Every contributor of samples was a Caucasian grown-up residing in Nashville, Tennessee. Sequencing was done on a sample of naive CD8+ T cells sorted from blood. The receptor's source is a woman aged 25 to 45 in good health. V and J are TRBV27 and TRBJ2-7, with D perhaps TRBD2 (6 bases). CDR3 residues: CASSGGLGGNYEQYF. Here the CDR3 DNA reads TGTGCCAGCAGTGGGGGACTCGGTGGAAACTACGAGCAGTACTTC.